Shown below are 2 T cell receptor beta chains from a single sample sequenced in a study of tumor-infiltrating lymphocytes in localized non-small cell lung cancer (dated by TCRdb to the early 2020s). The library was obtained by the immunoSEQ multiplex PCR assay. TCRdb carries this immuneACCESS record with in-frame sequences only. Its versions omit some clonotypes, under half of them owing to an unresolved V gene in the studies checked, with the rest unexplained. The sample table lists around 17,000 clones, around 79% of them with a count of one. The ten largest clones add up to 6% to 7% of the sample. Sequenced sample: lung tumor tissue. These TCRs come from a human donor with non-small cell lung cancer.

The chain carries TRBV7-3 and TRBJ2-1; TRBD2 agrees at 9 bases. This CDR3 has 14 amino acids. Germline V CDR1 and CDR2: SGHTA, FQGTGA. The junction had 1 base not matched to a gene; V was cut back by 3 bases and J by 4 bases. The CDR3 reads CASSLAGGYNEQFF. DNA for the CDR3: TGTGCCAGCAGCTTGGCGGGAGGGTACAATGAGCAGTTCTTC. The entire variable domain, with the rest obtained from reference TRBV7-3 and TRBJ2-1, is as follows: GAGVSQTPSNKVTEKGKYVELRCDPISGHTALYWYRQSLGQGPEFLIYFQGTGAADDSGLPNDRFFAVRPEGSVSTLKIQRTERGDSAVYLCASSLAGGYNEQFFGPGTRLTVL.

The chain recombines TRBV28 with TRBJ2-3, with D possibly matching TRBD1 (5 bases). The ends were cut back, 6 bases at V and 7 bases at J, with 20 bases in the middle. The CDR3 is 15 residues long. Germline assignment: CDR1 MDHEN and CDR2 SYDVKM. The chain's CDR3 is CASRVSDNPANTQYF. The CDR3 DNA follows: TGTGCCAGCAGAGTTTCGGACAACCCCGCTAATACGCAGTATTTT.